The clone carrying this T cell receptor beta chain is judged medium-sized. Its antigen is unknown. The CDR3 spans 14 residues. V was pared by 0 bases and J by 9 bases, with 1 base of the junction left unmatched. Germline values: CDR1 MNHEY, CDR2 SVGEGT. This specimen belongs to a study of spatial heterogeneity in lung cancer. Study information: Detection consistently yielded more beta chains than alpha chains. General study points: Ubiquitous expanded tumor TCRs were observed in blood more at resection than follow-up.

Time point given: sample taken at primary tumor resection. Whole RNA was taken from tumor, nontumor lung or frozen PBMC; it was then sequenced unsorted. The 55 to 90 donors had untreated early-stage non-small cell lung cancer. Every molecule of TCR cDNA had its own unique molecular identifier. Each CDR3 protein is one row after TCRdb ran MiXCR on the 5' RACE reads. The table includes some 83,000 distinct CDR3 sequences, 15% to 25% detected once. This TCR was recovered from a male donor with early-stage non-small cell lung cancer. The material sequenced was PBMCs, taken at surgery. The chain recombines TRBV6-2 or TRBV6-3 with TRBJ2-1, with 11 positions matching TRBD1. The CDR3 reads CASSYSGTGGEQFF. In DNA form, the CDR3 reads TGTGCCAGCAGTTACTCCGGGACAGGGGGTGAGCAGTTCTTC.